This TCR beta chain was found in a study of T cells in Graves' hyperthyroidism and ophthalmopathy. As to this clonotype: Its antigen remains unknown.

TCR beta CDR3 region amplification was performed from RNA transcripts. TCR CDR3 underwent first-round RT-PCR with the HTBI primer set. Using its own MiXCR run on the multiplex PCR reads, TCRdb lists one record per CDR3 protein. The profile shows around 300,000 distinct CDR3 sequences, 10% to 15% of them singletons. Subjects aged 18 to 65 presented with newly diagnosed hyperthyroidism of less than 2 months' duration. The CDR3 runs to 15 residues. Trimming took off 5 bases at V and 0 bases at J, with 12 bases between the two ends. Germline values: CDR1 LNHDA, CDR2 SQIVND (reference sequence). Findings of the study overall: Blood also carried most thyroid clonotypes expanded above 0.001. Prediction of ophthalmopathy progression came a median around 6.1 months pre-onset.

This sequence originates from a woman in her twenties or thirties with Graves' hyperthyroidism that later progressed to Graves' ophthalmopathy. The chain carries TRBV19 and TRBJ2-3; no clear D. Source material: blood. The CDR3 protein is CASSDRALSTDTQYF. The CDR3 DNA follows: TGTGCCAGTAGTGACCGGGCCCTGAGCACAGATACGCAGTATTTT. Full variable domain (rest looked up from reference TRBV19 and TRBJ2-3): DGGITQSPKYLFRKEGQNVTLSCEQNLNHDAMYWYRQDPGQGLRLIYYSQIVNDFQKGDIAEGYSVSREKKESFPLTVTSAQKNPTAFYLCASSDRALSTDTQYFGPGTRLTVL.